This T cell receptor beta chain was found in a study of patients and donors after allogeneic stem cell transplantation. MiXCR, applied by TCRdb to the RT-PCR reads, yields one record per CDR3 protein. The sample lists about 200,000 distinct CDR3 sequences, less than 45% seen once, with approximately 30% in the top ten. The sample consisted of blood, either unsorted or a sorted T cell fraction (not recorded which). The clonotype was recovered from a human donor who was either an allogeneic HSCT recipient or a stem cell or donor lymphocyte infusion donor (not recorded which). It is not recorded whose cells these are; they may come from a transplant donor.

The CDR3 loop reads CSVEFRRQGSYNEQFF. The DNA of the CDR3 is TGCAGCGTTGAATTTCGTCGGCAGGGTTCCTACAATGAGCAGTTCTTC. The V call is TRBV29-1, the J call TRBJ2-1, with D perhaps matching TRBD1 (5 bases). Germline V CDR1 and CDR2: SQVTM, ANQGSEA. The CDR3 contains 16 residues. Trimming shortened V by 2 bases and J by 1 base, and 15 bases separated the two germline ends.